Listed below are T cell receptor beta chains from one sample, sequenced in a study of shared clonotypes between healthy human individuals. Profiled with immunoSEQ multiplex PCR; TCRdb holds only in-frame clones, not every one. The table records about 1.5 million clones, more than 95% of them present only once. Sample: naive CD4+ T cells sorted from blood. The source is a man younger than 40 in good health. The CDR3 runs from the conserved cysteine through the conserved F or W. The D gene is left open where the match is weak. Expanded clones are given a class, and other clones once, few, many or no size at all.

size	V	J	D	CDR3	DNA
-	TRBV2	TRBJ2-7	-	CASSGQSWEQYF	TGTGCCAGCAGCGGACAGAGCTGGGAGCAGTACTTC
-	TRBV30	TRBJ1-5	-	CAWSRAGYSNQPQHF	TGTGCCTGGAGTAGGGCAGGGTATAGCAATCAGCCCCAGCATTTT
-	TRBV10-1	TRBJ2-1	TRBD1	CASSLTGAGEQFF	TGCGCCAGCAGTCTGACAGGGGCGGGTGAGCAGTTCTTC
-	TRBV27	TRBJ1-3	-	CASSLAAGNTIYF	TGTGCCAGCAGTTTGGCAGCTGGAAACACCATATATTTT
-	TRBV7-9	TRBJ2-5	TRBD2	CASSQRDYGETQYF	TGTGCCAGCAGCCAAAGGGACTATGGGGAGACCCAGTACTTC
once	TRBV7-2	TRBJ1-5	-	CASSTQGSQPQHF	TGTGCCAGCAGCACCCAGGGTTCCCAGCCCCAGCATTTT
once	TRBV28	TRBJ1-5	-	CASNLSGPLGQPQHF	TGTGCCAGCAACCTCTCCGGGCCCCTCGGTCAGCCCCAGCATTTT
-	TRBV5-1	TRBJ2-3	TRBD1	CASSDRETDTQYF	TGCGCCAGCAGCGACAGGGAGACAGATACGCAGTATTTT
-	TRBV11-2	TRBJ2-3	TRBD2	CASSVLAGFTDTQYF	TGTGCCAGCAGCGTATTAGCGGGATTCACAGATACGCAGTATTTT
-	TRBV6-4	TRBJ2-2	-	CASRHTQTGELFF	TGTGCCAGCAGACACACGCAGACCGGGGAGCTGTTTTTT
-	TRBV7-6	TRBJ1-4	-	CASSLSRVGKEKLFF	TGTGCCAGCAGCTTATCTCGAGTGGGAAAGGAAAAACTGTTTTTT
-	TRBV6-5	TRBJ2-7	-	CASSYPGTYEQYF	TGTGCCAGCAGTTACCCCGGGACCTACGAGCAGTACTTC
-	TRBV9	TRBJ2-7	TRBD2	CASSVVQESAGVTYEQYF	TGTGCCAGCAGCGTAGTTCAAGAAAGCGCGGGAGTGACCTACGAGCAGTACTTC
once	TRBV29-1	TRBJ2-7	TRBD2	CSVDESGSYEQYF	TGCAGCGTGGATGAAAGCGGGAGCTACGAGCAGTACTTC
-	TRBV27	TRBJ2-1	-	CASSLGATPSYNEQFF	TGTGCCAGCAGTTTAGGAGCAACTCCATCATACAATGAGCAGTTCTTC
-	TRBV6-4	TRBJ1-1	-	CASSQDRNTEAFF	TGTGCCAGCAGTCAGGACAGGAACACTGAAGCTTTCTTT
-	TRBV2	TRBJ2-1	TRBD2	CASTQEVAGYNEQFF	TGTGCCAGCACCCAAGAGGTAGCGGGGTACAATGAGCAGTTCTTC
-	TRBV7-9	TRBJ1-3	-	CASRTGVDGNTIYF	TGTGCCAGCAGGACCGGTGTGGATGGAAACACCATATATTTT
-	TRBV4-1	TRBJ2-6	TRBD1	CASSHLDRGPGANVLTF	TGCGCCAGCAGCCACCTGGACAGGGGGCCTGGGGCCAACGTCCTGACTTTC
-	TRBV29-1	TRBJ2-7	-	CSVEEGLNRGHEQYF	TGCAGCGTTGAAGAAGGTCTAAACCGGGGTCACGAGCAGTACTTC
-	TRBV28	TRBJ1-2	TRBD1	CASSLTGKGGYTF	TGTGCCAGCAGTTTGACAGGGAAAGGCGGCTACACCTTC
-	TRBV11-2	TRBJ2-5	TRBD2	CASSRGGGSIVTETQYF	TGTGCCAGCAGCCGCGGCGGGGGGAGTATTGTAACAGAGACCCAGTACTTC
-	TRBV4-2	TRBJ1-1	-	CASSQDRTGNTEAFF	TGTGCCAGCAGCCAAGATAGGACTGGGAACACTGAAGCTTTCTTT
-	TRBV29-1	TRBJ2-3	-	CSAEGRSSTDTQYF	TGCAGCGCCGAGGGGAGATCTAGCACAGATACGCAGTATTTT
-	TRBV5-1	TRBJ1-2	-	CASSLGAQESSYGYTF	TGCGCCAGCAGCTTGGGGGCCCAGGAATCGAGCTATGGCTACACCTTC
-	TRBV14	TRBJ2-7	-	CASSQDLDSDLSGLYF	TGTGCCAGCAGCCAAGATCTGGATAGCGACCTGTCGGGACTGTACTTC
-	TRBV5-1	TRBJ2-6	-	CASSLASSSGANVLTF	TGCGCCAGCAGCTTGGCCTCGAGCTCTGGGGCCAACGTCCTGACTTTC
-	TRBV5-1	TRBJ1-3	-	CASSLAGGVTGNTIYF	TGCGCCAGCAGCTTGGCCGGGGGAGTGACTGGAAACACCATATATTTT